These T cell receptor beta chains were read from a single sample in a study of T-cell reconstitution after alpha-beta-depleted transplantation in children. TCRdb recomputed calls from the PCR reads with MiXCR, one row per CDR3 protein. The sample has some 200,000 distinct CDR3 sequences; roughly 15% are singletons. Specimen: PBMCs from the stem cell graft donor, collected from the stem cell graft. All receptors come from a human donor who donated a stem cell graft to a child with acute lymphoblastic leukemia. Each CDR3 is given with its conserved first and last residue. The order of the fields is D gene, J gene, clone size, V gene, CDR3 DNA, CDR3 protein. A D gene is named only where the DNA matches it firmly. Only part of the rows carry a size: once, few, many, or a class if the clone is expanded.

d_call: .
j_call: TRBJ1-2
clone_size: few
v_call: TRBV4-2
cdr3_nt: TGTGCCAGCAGCCAAGTTAACTATGGCTACACCTTC
cdr3_aa: CASSQVNYGYTF

d_call: .
j_call: TRBJ2-5
clone_size: many
v_call: TRBV29-1
cdr3_nt: TGCAGCGTTGCACAGTCCAGGGGGGGGACCCAGTACTTC
cdr3_aa: CSVAQSRGGTQYF

d_call: .
j_call: TRBJ2-7
clone_size: .
v_call: TRBV27
cdr3_nt: TGTGCCAGCAACATAGGGCACGAGCAGTACTTC
cdr3_aa: CASNIGHEQYF

d_call: TRBD1
j_call: TRBJ1-2
clone_size: many
v_call: TRBV5-1
cdr3_nt: TGCGCCAGCAGCGTGAGACCCCCGGGACAGGGGGCTCGGGGCTATGGCTACACCTTC
cdr3_aa: CASSVRPPGQGARGYGYTF

d_call: .
j_call: TRBJ2-7
clone_size: few
v_call: TRBV24-1
cdr3_nt: TGTGCCACCAGTGGGGAGTACTCCTACGAGCAGTACTTC
cdr3_aa: CATSGEYSYEQYF

d_call: .
j_call: TRBJ1-5
clone_size: many
v_call: TRBV4-1
cdr3_nt: TGCGCCAGCAGCCACCCATCGAAGGGCGGCCTCAATCAGCCCCAGCATTTT
cdr3_aa: CASSHPSKGGLNQPQHF

d_call: .
j_call: TRBJ1-4
clone_size: .
v_call: TRBV12-3/TRBV12-4
cdr3_nt: TGTGCCAGCACCCTCAACTTGGGAGAAAAACTGTTTTTT
cdr3_aa: CASTLNLGEKLFF

d_call: .
j_call: TRBJ2-5
clone_size: many
v_call: TRBV29-1
cdr3_nt: TGCAGCTGGGCCCGAGGAGGAGAGACCCAGTACTTC
cdr3_aa: CSWARGGETQYF

d_call: TRBD1
j_call: TRBJ1-1
clone_size: .
v_call: TRBV11-3
cdr3_nt: TGTGCCAGCAGCCCCGACAGGGGAGGGGGCACTGAAGCTTTCTTT
cdr3_aa: CASSPDRGGGTEAFF

d_call: .
j_call: TRBJ2-7
clone_size: many
v_call: TRBV3-1
cdr3_nt: TGTGCCAGCAGCCAAGAGTTCTCACGGGAGCAGTACTTC
cdr3_aa: CASSQEFSREQYF

d_call: TRBD1
j_call: TRBJ2-7
clone_size: many
v_call: TRBV27
cdr3_nt: TGTGCCAGCAGAGAAGGTGGGGACAGCACCTACGAGCAGTACTTC
cdr3_aa: CASREGGDSTYEQYF

d_call: .
j_call: TRBJ2-2
clone_size: many
v_call: TRBV5-1
cdr3_nt: TGCGCCAGCAGCTTGTTGGCGGAAGCCACCGGGGAGCTGTTTTTT
cdr3_aa: CASSLLAEATGELFF

d_call: .
j_call: TRBJ1-5
clone_size: many
v_call: TRBV27
cdr3_nt: TGTGCCAGCAGTTTATCGTGGAGCAATCAGCCCCAGCATTTT
cdr3_aa: CASSLSWSNQPQHF

d_call: TRBD1
j_call: TRBJ1-2
clone_size: .
v_call: TRBV11-2
cdr3_nt: TGTGCCAGCAGCCCTATACCGGGACAGGGGCTCCATGGCTACACCTTC
cdr3_aa: CASSPIPGQGLHGYTF

d_call: TRBD2
j_call: TRBJ2-1
clone_size: many
v_call: TRBV12-3/TRBV12-4
cdr3_nt: TGTGCCAGCAACCCCGGGACTAGTATTTCGGCCGAGCAGTTCTTC
cdr3_aa: CASNPGTSISAEQFF

d_call: .
j_call: TRBJ2-5
clone_size: many
v_call: TRBV5-1
cdr3_nt: TGCGCCAGCAGCTTTTCCCCGGGGGCACAAGAGACCCAGTACTTC
cdr3_aa: CASSFSPGAQETQYF

d_call: .
j_call: TRBJ2-7
clone_size: .
v_call: TRBV5-4
cdr3_nt: TGTGCCAGCAGCCCCCCGGGGCCAAATAGCCGCGAGCAGTACTTC
cdr3_aa: CASSPPGPNSREQYF

d_call: TRBD2
j_call: TRBJ2-7
clone_size: many
v_call: TRBV3-1
cdr3_nt: TGTGCCAGCCTGCTAGCGGGAGGGAAGGGCGAGCAGTACTTC
cdr3_aa: CASLLAGGKGEQYF

d_call: TRBD1
j_call: TRBJ2-1
clone_size: many
v_call: TRBV24-1
cdr3_nt: TGTGCCACCAGTGATTTGAAGGGGACAGGGGGCTCCAATGAGCAGTTCTTC
cdr3_aa: CATSDLKGTGGSNEQFF

d_call: .
j_call: TRBJ2-3
clone_size: many
v_call: TRBV6-1
cdr3_nt: TGTGCCAGCAGAAGAGTGGGAGTCGGAGATACGCAGTATTTT
cdr3_aa: CASRRVGVGDTQYF

d_call: .
j_call: TRBJ2-1
clone_size: many
v_call: TRBV5-1
cdr3_nt: TGCGCCAGCAGCCCGTCCGGGACGGATAACAATGAGCAGTTCTTC
cdr3_aa: CASSPSGTDNNEQFF

d_call: TRBD1
j_call: TRBJ1-2
clone_size: once
v_call: TRBV5-4
cdr3_nt: TGTGCCAGCAGCCCCTCACAGGGGGCGGGTGGCTACACCTTC
cdr3_aa: CASSPSQGAGGYTF

d_call: TRBD2
j_call: TRBJ2-2
clone_size: many
v_call: TRBV27
cdr3_nt: TGTGCCAGCAGTTTATACATCGGGGGGGGCCTGGGGGAGCTGTTTTTT
cdr3_aa: CASSLYIGGGLGELFF

d_call: .
j_call: TRBJ2-1
clone_size: many
v_call: TRBV4-1
cdr3_nt: TGCGCCAGCAGCCAAGGGGGCAGCTCTGAGCAGTTCTTC
cdr3_aa: CASSQGGSSEQFF

d_call: .
j_call: TRBJ2-6
clone_size: many
v_call: TRBV5-1
cdr3_nt: TGCGCCAGCACCCCTCCGGGACAAACCTCTTCTGGGGCCAACGTCCTGACTTTC
cdr3_aa: CASTPPGQTSSGANVLTF

d_call: .
j_call: TRBJ1-1
clone_size: .
v_call: TRBV5-6
cdr3_nt: TGTGCCAGCAGCTTGGCCATATCCAGGAACACTGAAGCTTTCTTT
cdr3_aa: CASSLAISRNTEAFF

d_call: TRBD2
j_call: TRBJ2-3
clone_size: many
v_call: TRBV7-6
cdr3_nt: TGTGCCAGCAGCGACTATAGCGGGAGGGCCGCAGATACGCAGTATTTT
cdr3_aa: CASSDYSGRAADTQYF

d_call: .
j_call: TRBJ1-2
clone_size: .
v_call: TRBV6-5
cdr3_nt: TGTGCCAGCAGTTACGAGGGGGATTACTATGGCTACACCTTC
cdr3_aa: CASSYEGDYYGYTF

d_call: .
j_call: TRBJ1-2
clone_size: .
v_call: TRBV9
cdr3_nt: TGTGCCAGCAGCCTACCCACAGGGCGTACAGACTATGGCTACACCTTC
cdr3_aa: CASSLPTGRTDYGYTF

d_call: .
j_call: TRBJ1-2
clone_size: many
v_call: TRBV14
cdr3_nt: TGTGCCAGCAGCCAAACGGACAACTATGGCTACACCTTC
cdr3_aa: CASSQTDNYGYTF

d_call: .
j_call: TRBJ2-2
clone_size: .
v_call: TRBV29-1
cdr3_nt: TGCAGCGTTGGGGTTGTCACCGGGGAGCTGTTTTTT
cdr3_aa: CSVGVVTGELFF

d_call: TRBD1
j_call: TRBJ1-1
clone_size: many
v_call: TRBV28
cdr3_nt: TGTGCCAGCAGTTTTAGATGGGACAGCCTGAACACTGAAGCTTTCTTT
cdr3_aa: CASSFRWDSLNTEAFF

d_call: TRBD1
j_call: TRBJ1-1
clone_size: few
v_call: TRBV7-9
cdr3_nt: TGTGCCAGCAGCCCTCCCTCGACAGGGGGAGACACTGAAGCTTTCTTT
cdr3_aa: CASSPPSTGGDTEAFF

d_call: TRBD2
j_call: TRBJ2-1
clone_size: many
v_call: TRBV10-3
cdr3_nt: TGTGCCATCAGTGAATCCGGCGGGAGGTTCGACAATGAGCAGTTCTTC
cdr3_aa: CAISESGGRFDNEQFF

d_call: .
j_call: TRBJ2-3
clone_size: many
v_call: TRBV20-1
cdr3_nt: TGCAGTGCTAGAGTAAGCGGCACAGATACGCAGTATTTT
cdr3_aa: CSARVSGTDTQYF

d_call: .
j_call: TRBJ2-3
clone_size: many
v_call: TRBV20-1
cdr3_nt: TGCAGTGCTAGAGCGACAAACCGGGGCATCTCTAGCACAGATACGCAGTATTTT
cdr3_aa: CSARATNRGISSTDTQYF

d_call: TRBD2
j_call: TRBJ2-2
clone_size: many
v_call: TRBV5-1
cdr3_nt: TGCGCCAGTACCAAGCGGGAGGACACCGGGGAGCTGTTTTTT
cdr3_aa: CASTKREDTGELFF

d_call: .
j_call: TRBJ2-1
clone_size: many
v_call: TRBV5-1
cdr3_nt: TGCGCCAGCAGCCGAGGGACACTACTAGGCAATGAGCAGTTCTTC
cdr3_aa: CASSRGTLLGNEQFF

d_call: TRBD2
j_call: TRBJ2-1
clone_size: many
v_call: TRBV7-9
cdr3_nt: TGTGCCAGCAGCCCGGGACTAGCGGGAGGAGCGGTCGATGAGCAGTTCTTC
cdr3_aa: CASSPGLAGGAVDEQFF

d_call: .
j_call: TRBJ1-2
clone_size: .
v_call: TRBV28
cdr3_nt: TGTGCCAGCAGTGCCTCATTGGGGGCTGGCTATGGCTACACCTTC
cdr3_aa: CASSASLGAGYGYTF

d_call: TRBD2
j_call: TRBJ2-1
clone_size: many
v_call: TRBV20-1
cdr3_nt: TGCAGTGCTAGAGCATACCCTAGCGGGAGCATCCATGAGCAGTTCTTC
cdr3_aa: CSARAYPSGSIHEQFF

d_call: TRBD2
j_call: TRBJ2-7
clone_size: many
v_call: TRBV4-1
cdr3_nt: TGCGCCAGCAGCCAAGTGGCGGGGGGCAGTCCAGGCGAGCAGTACTTC
cdr3_aa: CASSQVAGGSPGEQYF

d_call: .
j_call: TRBJ1-1
clone_size: many
v_call: TRBV20-1
cdr3_nt: TGCAGTGCTAGAGATCTACGGACAGCCGCTGAAGCTTTCTTT
cdr3_aa: CSARDLRTAAEAFF

d_call: .
j_call: TRBJ2-7
clone_size: many
v_call: TRBV5-6
cdr3_nt: TGTGCCAGCAGCCCTTGGGTCAGGGGCGCCAACGAGCAGTACTTC
cdr3_aa: CASSPWVRGANEQYF

d_call: .
j_call: TRBJ1-2
clone_size: many
v_call: TRBV5-1
cdr3_nt: TGCGCCAGCAGCCTGGACGGTTTCAACTATGGCTACACCTTC
cdr3_aa: CASSLDGFNYGYTF

d_call: .
j_call: TRBJ2-1
clone_size: many
v_call: TRBV10-2
cdr3_nt: TGCGCCAGCAGTCGGCTAACCGGCTACAATGAGCAGTTCTTC
cdr3_aa: CASSRLTGYNEQFF

d_call: .
j_call: TRBJ2-2
clone_size: many
v_call: TRBV6-2/TRBV6-3
cdr3_nt: TGTGCCAGCAGCCTACCTAGCGCGACCGGGGAGCTGTTTTTT
cdr3_aa: CASSLPSATGELFF

d_call: TRBD1
j_call: TRBJ1-2
clone_size: many
v_call: TRBV7-9
cdr3_nt: TGTGCCAGCAGCTTACTTCCGAACAGGGGGCATAGCTATGGCTACACCTTC
cdr3_aa: CASSLLPNRGHSYGYTF

d_call: .
j_call: TRBJ2-7
clone_size: many
v_call: TRBV5-5
cdr3_nt: TGTGCCAGCAGCCCATCCTGGGGAACCTCGGGGGAGCAGTACTTC
cdr3_aa: CASSPSWGTSGEQYF

d_call: .
j_call: TRBJ2-2
clone_size: many
v_call: TRBV4-2
cdr3_nt: TGTGCCAGCAGCCAAGAACCTCCCAACACCGGGGAGCTGTTTTTT
cdr3_aa: CASSQEPPNTGELFF

d_call: .
j_call: TRBJ1-5
clone_size: many
v_call: TRBV20-1
cdr3_nt: TGCAGTGCTAGTGATTCCCGGGACAGCAATCAGCCCCAGCATTTT
cdr3_aa: CSASDSRDSNQPQHF

d_call: .
j_call: TRBJ2-5
clone_size: few
v_call: TRBV6-5
cdr3_nt: TGTGCCAGCAGTTCGGACCCCTCGGGGGAGACCCAGTACTTC
cdr3_aa: CASSSDPSGETQYF

d_call: .
j_call: TRBJ1-2
clone_size: .
v_call: TRBV9
cdr3_nt: TGTGCCAGCAGCGTAGAGGGAAACTATGGCTACACCTTC
cdr3_aa: CASSVEGNYGYTF

d_call: TRBD2
j_call: TRBJ2-7
clone_size: many
v_call: TRBV20-1
cdr3_nt: TGCAGTGCTACTTACCCTAGCGGGAGGACCCGCTCCTACGAGCAGTACTTC
cdr3_aa: CSATYPSGRTRSYEQYF

d_call: TRBD1
j_call: TRBJ2-7
clone_size: .
v_call: TRBV5-4
cdr3_nt: TGTGCCAGCAGCAGGACAGGGTTCAACTACGAGCAGTACTTC
cdr3_aa: CASSRTGFNYEQYF

d_call: TRBD2
j_call: TRBJ2-3
clone_size: many
v_call: TRBV12-3/TRBV12-4
cdr3_nt: TGTGCCAGCAGTTTTGTCGTCTGGGGGGGAAAGGATACGCAGTATTTT
cdr3_aa: CASSFVVWGGKDTQYF

d_call: TRBD2
j_call: TRBJ2-1
clone_size: many
v_call: TRBV12-3/TRBV12-4
cdr3_nt: TGTGCCAGCAGTTTAGGGCTAGCGGGAGCTCGGGAGCAGTTCTTC
cdr3_aa: CASSLGLAGAREQFF